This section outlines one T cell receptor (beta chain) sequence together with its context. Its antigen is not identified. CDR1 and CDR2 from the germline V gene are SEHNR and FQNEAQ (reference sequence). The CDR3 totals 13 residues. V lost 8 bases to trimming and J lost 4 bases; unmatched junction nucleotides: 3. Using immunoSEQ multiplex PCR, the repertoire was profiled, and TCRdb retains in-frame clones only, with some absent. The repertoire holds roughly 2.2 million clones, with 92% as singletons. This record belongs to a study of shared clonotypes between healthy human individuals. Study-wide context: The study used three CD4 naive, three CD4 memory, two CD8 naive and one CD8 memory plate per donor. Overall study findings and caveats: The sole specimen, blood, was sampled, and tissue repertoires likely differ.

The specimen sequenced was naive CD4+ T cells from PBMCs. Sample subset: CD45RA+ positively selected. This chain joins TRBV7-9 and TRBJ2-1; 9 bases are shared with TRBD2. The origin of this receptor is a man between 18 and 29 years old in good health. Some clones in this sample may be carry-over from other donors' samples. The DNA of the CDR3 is TGTGCCAGCGAGGCGGGAGGGTACAATGAGCAGTTCTTC. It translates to CASEAGGYNEQFF.